The 6 T cell receptor beta chains presented below share a single source sample, sequenced in a study of radiotherapy plus CTLA-4 blockade in lung cancer. Produced via immunoSEQ multiplex PCR; TCRdb's table is partial and in-frame only. This sample yields 35,000 to 55,000 clones, of which approximately 77% are seen a single time; roughly 3% belongs to the top ten. Sequenced material: peripheral blood, taken from a patient treated with radiotherapy plus ipilimumab. Receptors were obtained from a human donor with non-small cell lung cancer whose response to radiotherapy plus ipilimumab could not be evaluated.

Note on this clone: Within the sample, other DNA sequences also encode this same CDR3. The chain uses TRBV19 and TRBJ2-7, with 7 bases aligning to TRBD2. The CDR3 is 13 residues long. Germline V CDR1 and CDR2: LNHDA, SQIVND (reference sequence). V lost 3 bases, J lost 3 bases, and 2 bases stayed unmatched. The DNA of the CDR3 is TGTGCCAGTAGTATTGGGAGGGACTACGAGCAGTACTTC. Protein sequence: CASSIGRDYEQYF. Complete variable domain (other parts from reference TRBV19 and TRBJ2-7): DGGITQSPKYLFRKEGQNVTLSCEQNLNHDAMYWYRQDPGQGLRLIYYSQIVNDFQKGDIAEGYSVSREKKESFPLTVTSAQKNPTAFYLCASSIGRDYEQYFGPGTRLTVT.

This clone turned up a few times. The J gene is TRBJ2-2, the V gene TRBV6-5; no definite D call. This CDR3 has 15 amino acids. From germline, CDR1 is MNHEY and CDR2 SVGAGI. Trimming removed 0 bases at V and 6 bases at J, with 11 bases between. Here the CDR3 DNA reads TGTGCCAGCAGTTACTCGTCATTTCGGGCCGGGGAGCTGTTTTTT. It is translated as CASSYSSFRAGELFF.

Only one count was recorded for this clone. This chain uses TRBV28 with TRBJ2-3; D gene uncertain. V lost 6 bases and J 8 bases, leaving 9 bases between the germline ends. From germline, CDR1 is MDHEN and CDR2 SYDVKM. The CDR3 runs 11 residues. The CDR3 nucleotides read TGTGCCAGCAGCTCATCGGGTACGCAGTATTTT. Amino acid sequence: CASSSSGTQYF.

This clone was picked up a small number of times. V is TRBV6-6 and J is TRBJ1-5, with 9 bases matching TRBD1. The CDR3 length is 15 residues. Trimming took 0 bases from V and 6 from J; bases not matched to a gene: 3. Germline lookup yields CDR1 MNHNY and CDR2 SVGAGI (reference sequence). This chain's CDR3 is CASSYSDRGSQPQHF. As DNA, the CDR3 is TGTGCCAGCAGTTACTCGGACAGGGGATCTCAGCCCCAGCATTTT.

The rearrangement uses TRBV7-9 and TRBJ2-7; a weak D match, TRBD2 (5 bases). Germline V CDR1 and CDR2: SEHNR, FQNEAQ (reference sequence). CDR3 length: 14 residues. V was shortened by 7 bases and J by 2 bases, with 15 bases between the two germline ends. The chain's CDR3 is CASTPEEDPYEQYF. Written as DNA, the CDR3 is TGTGCCAGCACCCCAGAGGAGGACCCCTACGAGCAGTACTTC.

The genes are TRBV5-1 and TRBJ2-3, with TRBD2 matching over 7 bases. Trimming at V came to 5 bases and at J to 6 bases, leaving 15 bases not matched to a gene. The length of the CDR3 is 16 residues. Germline V CDR1 and CDR2: SGHRS, YFSETQ. CDR3 sequence (DNA): TGCGCCAGCAGTACAACAGTGGGGGGGGTCCCGGATACGCAGTATTTT. Its protein product is CASSTTVGGVPDTQYF.